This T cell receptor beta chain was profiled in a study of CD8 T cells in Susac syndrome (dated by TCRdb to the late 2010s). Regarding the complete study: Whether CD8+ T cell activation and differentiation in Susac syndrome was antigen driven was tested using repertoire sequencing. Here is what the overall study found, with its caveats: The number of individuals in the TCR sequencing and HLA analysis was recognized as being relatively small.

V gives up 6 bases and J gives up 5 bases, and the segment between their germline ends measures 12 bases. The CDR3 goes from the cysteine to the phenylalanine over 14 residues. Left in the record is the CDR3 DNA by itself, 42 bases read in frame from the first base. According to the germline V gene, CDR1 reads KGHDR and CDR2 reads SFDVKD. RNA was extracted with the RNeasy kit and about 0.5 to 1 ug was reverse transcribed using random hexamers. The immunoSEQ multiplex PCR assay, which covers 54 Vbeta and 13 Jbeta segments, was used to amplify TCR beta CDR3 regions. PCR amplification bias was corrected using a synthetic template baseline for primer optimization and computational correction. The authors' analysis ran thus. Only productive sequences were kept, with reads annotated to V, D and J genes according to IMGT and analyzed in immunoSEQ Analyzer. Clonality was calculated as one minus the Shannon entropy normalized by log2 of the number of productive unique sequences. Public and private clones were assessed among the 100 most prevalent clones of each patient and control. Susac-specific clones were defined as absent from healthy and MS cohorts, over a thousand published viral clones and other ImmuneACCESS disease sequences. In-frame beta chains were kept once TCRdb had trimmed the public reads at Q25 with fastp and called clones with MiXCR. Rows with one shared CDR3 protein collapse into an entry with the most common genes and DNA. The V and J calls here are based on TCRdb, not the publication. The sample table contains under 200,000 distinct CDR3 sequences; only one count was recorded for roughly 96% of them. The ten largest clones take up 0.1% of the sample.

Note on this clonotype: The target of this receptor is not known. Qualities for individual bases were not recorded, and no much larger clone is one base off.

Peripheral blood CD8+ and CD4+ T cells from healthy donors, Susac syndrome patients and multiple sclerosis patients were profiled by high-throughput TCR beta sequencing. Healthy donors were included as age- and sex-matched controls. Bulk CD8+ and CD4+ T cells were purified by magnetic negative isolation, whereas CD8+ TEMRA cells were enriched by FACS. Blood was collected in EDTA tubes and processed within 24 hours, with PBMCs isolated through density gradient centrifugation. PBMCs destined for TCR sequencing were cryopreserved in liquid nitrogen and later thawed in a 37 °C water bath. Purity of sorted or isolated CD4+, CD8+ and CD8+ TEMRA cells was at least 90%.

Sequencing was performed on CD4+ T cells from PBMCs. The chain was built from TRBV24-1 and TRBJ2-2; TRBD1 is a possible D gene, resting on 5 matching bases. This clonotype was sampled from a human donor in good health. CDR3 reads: CATSHPGSTGELFF. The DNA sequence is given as TGTGCCACCAGTCATCCAGGGTCAACCGGGGAGCTGTTTTTT.